The 5 T cell receptor beta chains in this list originate from one sample, sequenced in a study of cytomegalovirus exposure and HLA in healthy donors. PCR employed 60 Vbeta and 13 Jbeta primers. Here immunoSEQ multiplex PCR was the method, and the copy in TCRdb shows in-frame clones only, minus some. The sample carries approximately 270,000 clones, about four fifths recorded once. The sequenced material came from PBMCs. All receptors come from a girl aged 2-10 years in good health and CMV-seronegative.

The J gene is TRBJ2-1, the V gene TRBV5-1; D might be TRBD2 (6 bases). V was trimmed by 2 bases and J by 1 base, leaving 10 bases between them. Germline CDR1 is SGHRS and CDR2 is YFSETQ. The CDR3 is made up of 15 amino acids. As DNA, the CDR3 is TGCGCCAGCAGCTTCCGGAGGGAATCCTACAATGAGCAGTTCTTC. Its translation is CASSFRRESYNEQFF.

The rearrangement joins TRBV7-9 to TRBJ1-2; TRBD1 agrees at 10 bases. The CDR3 spans 18 residues. Germline lookup yields CDR1 SEHNR and CDR2 FQNEAQ (reference sequence). V was clipped by 5 bases and J by 2 bases; unmatched bases: 14. This CDR3 reads CASSPLFGTGVSNYGYTF. For the CDR3, the DNA is TGTGCCAGCAGCCCCCTTTTCGGGACAGGGGTCTCCAACTATGGCTACACCTTC.

This chain uses TRBV6-5 with TRBJ2-1, with TRBD2 identical over 12 bases. Germline V gene sequence: CDR1 MNHEY, CDR2 SVGAGI. The CDR3 sequence is 15 residues long. V gave up 4 bases and J gave up 6 bases; unmatched junction bases: 4. This CDR3 reads CASSWTSGDSNEQFF. As DNA, the CDR3 is TGTGCCAGCAGTTGGACTAGCGGGGATTCCAATGAGCAGTTCTTC.

J is TRBJ2-5 and V is TRBV7-9; 9 bases are a match to TRBD2. Losses at the gene ends were 5 bases for V and 0 bases for J; bases not matched to a gene: 16. CDR3 length: 19 residues. Germline lookup yields CDR1 SEHNR and CDR2 FQNEAQ (reference sequence). The CDR3 DNA sequence: TGTGCCAGCAGCCAACGGACTAGCGCGCCGCTAGGGTACCAAGAGACCCAGTACTTC. It translates to CASSQRTSAPLGYQETQYF.

The CDR3 loop is CASSIRTGGQAFF. CDR3 nucleotides: TGTGCCAGTAGTATTCGCACAGGGGGGCAAGCTTTCTTT. The rearrangement joins TRBV19 to TRBJ1-1; 8 bases line up with TRBD1. In germline, CDR1 is LNHDA, CDR2 SQIVND (reference sequence). The length of the CDR3 is 13 residues. With V trimmed by 3 bases and J by 9 bases, 6 bases remained unmatched.